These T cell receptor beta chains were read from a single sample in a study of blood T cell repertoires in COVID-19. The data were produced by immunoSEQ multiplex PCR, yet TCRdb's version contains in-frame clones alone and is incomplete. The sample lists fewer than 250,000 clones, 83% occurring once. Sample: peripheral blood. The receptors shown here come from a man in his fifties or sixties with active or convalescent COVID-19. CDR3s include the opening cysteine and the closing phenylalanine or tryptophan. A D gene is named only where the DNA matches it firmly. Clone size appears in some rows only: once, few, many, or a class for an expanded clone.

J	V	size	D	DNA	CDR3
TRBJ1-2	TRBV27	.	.	TGTGCCAGCAGTTTCAGGGGTCGGGCGGACTATGGCTACACCTTC	CASSFRGRADYGYTF
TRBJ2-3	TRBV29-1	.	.	TGCAGCGTGGAGTTTAACACAGATACGCAGTATTTT	CSVEFNTDTQYF
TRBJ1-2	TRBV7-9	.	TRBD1	TGTGCCAGCAGCTTAGAACAGGGGGAAGCGAACTATGGCTACACCTTC	CASSLEQGEANYGYTF
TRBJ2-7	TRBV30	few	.	TGTGCCTGGAGTGTTGGCATCACCTACGAGCAGTACTTC	CAWSVGITYEQYF
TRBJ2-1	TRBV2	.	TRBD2	TGTGCCAGCAGTGGACGATTACCGGGACTAGCGGGAGGGCCAGCGTACAATGAGCAGTTCTTC	CASSGRLPGLAGGPAYNEQFF
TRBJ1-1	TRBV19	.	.	TGTGCCAGTATTGCGGGGGCAGGGACTGAAGCTTTCTTT	CASIAGAGTEAFF
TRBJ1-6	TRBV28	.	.	TGTGCCAGCAGCCCCGGACAGTTATATAATTCACCCCTCCACTTT	CASSPGQLYNSPLHF
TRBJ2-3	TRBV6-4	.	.	TGTGCCAGCAGTGATGAGGCAGCAGATACGCAGTATTTT	CASSDEAADTQYF
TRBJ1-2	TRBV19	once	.	TGTGCCAGTAGTATAAGGGGACATGACTATGGCTACACCTTC	CASSIRGHDYGYTF
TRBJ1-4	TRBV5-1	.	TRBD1	TGCGCCAGCAGCCCGGGTTTTGGGACAGTTAATGAAAAACTGTTTTTT	CASSPGFGTVNEKLFF
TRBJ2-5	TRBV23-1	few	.	TGCGCCAGCAGTCAATCGCAGCAGGTATTGGAGACCCAGTACTTC	CASSQSQQVLETQYF
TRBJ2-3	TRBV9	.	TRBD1	TGTGCCAGCAGCTCCTGGACAGGGGAGGGCACAGATACGCAGTATTTT	CASSSWTGEGTDTQYF
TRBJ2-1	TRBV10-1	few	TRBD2	TGCGCCAGCAGTGATGGGACTAGCGGTTACAATGAGCAGTTCTTC	CASSDGTSGYNEQFF
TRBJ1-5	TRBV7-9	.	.	TGTGCCAGCAGCTCTGGACAGTTTAGCAATCAGCCCCAGCATTTT	CASSSGQFSNQPQHF
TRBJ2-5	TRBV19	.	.	TGTGCCAGTATCTCAAACCCAGGGTCCCTGGAGACCCAGTACTTC	CASISNPGSLETQYF
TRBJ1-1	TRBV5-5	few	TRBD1	TGTGCCAGCAGCAATCGGAGGGACAGGGCCAACACTGAAGCTTTCTTT	CASSNRRDRANTEAFF
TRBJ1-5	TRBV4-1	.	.	TGCGCCAGCAGCCTATCCCAACAGGGTGTTAGCAATCAGCCCCAGCATTTT	CASSLSQQGVSNQPQHF
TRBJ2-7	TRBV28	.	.	TGTGCCAGCAGTTTATTCATCTCCTACGAGCAGTACTTC	CASSLFISYEQYF
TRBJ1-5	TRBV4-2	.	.	TGTGCCAGCAGCCAAGCGGCGAGGAATGTCAATCAGCCCCAGCATTTT	CASSQAARNVNQPQHF
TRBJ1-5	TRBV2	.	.	TGTGCCAGCAGTGTATCGGGGAGTGGTAATCAGCCCCAGCATTTT	CASSVSGSGNQPQHF
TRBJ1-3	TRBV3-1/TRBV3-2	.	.	TGTGCCAGCAGCCAAGATCCCACACAGGGTGGCAGAAACACCATATATTTT	CASSQDPTQGGRNTIYF
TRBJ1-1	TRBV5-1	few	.	TGCGCCAGCAGCACCGTCGAGATGAACACTGAAGCTTTCTTT	CASSTVEMNTEAFF
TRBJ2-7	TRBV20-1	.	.	TGCAGTGCCAATCGGGGTGACGAGCAGTACTTC	CSANRGDEQYF
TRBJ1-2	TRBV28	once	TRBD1	TGTGCCACCCGAGACAGGGCGCGAGGCTACACCTTC	CATRDRARGYTF
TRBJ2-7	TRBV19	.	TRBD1	TGTGCCAGTCGTGCCCCGGGACAGCTGAACGAGCAGTACTTC	CASRAPGQLNEQYF
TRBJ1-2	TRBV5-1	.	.	TGCGCCAGCAGCCCCGGACAGAACTATGGCTACACCTTC	CASSPGQNYGYTF
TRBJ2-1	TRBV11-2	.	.	TGTGCCAGCAGCTTGGGGGACACTCGTTCGTCGAGGAATGAGCAGTTCTTC	CASSLGDTRSSRNEQFF
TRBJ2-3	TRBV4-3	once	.	TGCGCCAGCAGCCAAGATCGGTACAGGGTGGTTGATACGCAGTATTTT	CASSQDRYRVVDTQYF
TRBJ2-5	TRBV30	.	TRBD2	TGTTCATCGGGTCGGGAGGGACAAGAGACCCAGTACTTC	CSSGREGQETQYF
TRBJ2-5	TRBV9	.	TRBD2	TGTGCCAGCAGCGAGACCCCGGGGGGAGAGACCCAGTACTTC	CASSETPGGETQYF
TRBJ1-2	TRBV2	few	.	TGTGCCAGCAGGTCCAGGGGAAACTATGGCTACACCTTC	CASRSRGNYGYTF
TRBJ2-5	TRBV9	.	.	TGTGCCAGCAGCGTGTTAGACTGGGAGCAAGAGACCCAGTACTTC	CASSVLDWEQETQYF
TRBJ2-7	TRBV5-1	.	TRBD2	TGCGCCAGCAGCTACTCAACTAGCGGGGGGCACTACGAGCAGTACTTC	CASSYSTSGGHYEQYF
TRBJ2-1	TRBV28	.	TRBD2	TGTGCCACGCTAGCGGGACGCCAGCAGTTCTTC	CATLAGRQQFF
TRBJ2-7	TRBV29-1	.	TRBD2	TGCAGCGTGCGGGGGTCCTACGAGCAGTACTTC	CSVRGSYEQYF
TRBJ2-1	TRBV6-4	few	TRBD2	TGTGCCAGCAGTTACCGCGCGGGGGATGAGCAGTTCTTC	CASSYRAGDEQFF
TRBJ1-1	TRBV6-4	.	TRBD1	TGTGCCAGCAGTGAAACAGGGGAGAACACTGAAGCTTTCTTT	CASSETGENTEAFF
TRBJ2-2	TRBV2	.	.	TGTGCCAGCAGTGGGAGGAGGAACACCGGGGAGCTGTTTTTT	CASSGRRNTGELFF
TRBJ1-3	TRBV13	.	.	TGTGCCAGCAGCCTCCGACCCGGGGGGCAAACCATATATTTT	CASSLRPGGQTIYF
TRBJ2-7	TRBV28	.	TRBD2	TGTGCCAGCAGCCGACCGACTAGCGGGAGATACTACGAGCAGTACTTC	CASSRPTSGRYYEQYF
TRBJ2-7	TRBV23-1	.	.	TGCGCCAGCAGTCAAATGAACAGGAGCTCCTACGAGCAGTACTTC	CASSQMNRSSYEQYF
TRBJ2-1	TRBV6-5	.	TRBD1	TGTGCCAGCAGTACGACAGGGGGCGGATACAATGAGCAGTTCTTC	CASSTTGGGYNEQFF
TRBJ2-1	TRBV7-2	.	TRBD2	TGTGCCAGCAGCCCGGGACTAGCGGGTTACAATGAGCAGTTCTTC	CASSPGLAGYNEQFF
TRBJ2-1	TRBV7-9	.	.	TGTGCCAGCAGCTTAGGACCTGACAGGCGGTTTCGGAATGAGCAGTTCTTC	CASSLGPDRRFRNEQFF
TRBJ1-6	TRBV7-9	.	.	TGTGCCAGCAGCTTATCGGGAAAACCTTCACCCCTCCACTTT	CASSLSGKPSPLHF
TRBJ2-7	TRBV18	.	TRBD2	TGTGCCAGCTCACCACTGGCTAGCGGAGCCTACGAGCAGTACTTC	CASSPLASGAYEQYF
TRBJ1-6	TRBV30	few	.	TGTGCCTGGAGTGTACAGGACTCACCCCTCCACTTT	CAWSVQDSPLHF
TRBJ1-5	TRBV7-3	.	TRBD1	TGTGCCAGCAGCCGGGACAGGCTAATATGGAATCAGCCCCAGCATTTT	CASSRDRLIWNQPQHF
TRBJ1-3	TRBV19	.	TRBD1	TGTGCCAGTAGGGACAGGGAAGATTCTGGAAACACCATATATTTT	CASRDREDSGNTIYF
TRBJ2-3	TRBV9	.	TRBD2	TGTGCCAGCAGCTTGGGACTAGCGGGTCTCACAGATACGCAGTATTTT	CASSLGLAGLTDTQYF
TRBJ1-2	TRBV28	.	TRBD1	TGTGCCAGCAGTTCCCCGGACAGGGTCTATGGCTACACCTTC	CASSSPDRVYGYTF
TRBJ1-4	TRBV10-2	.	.	TGCGCCAGCAGTGAGTGGGGCAGTAATGAAAAACTGTTTTTT	CASSEWGSNEKLFF
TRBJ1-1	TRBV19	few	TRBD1	TGTGCCACCGCAAGACAGGGTTTGAACACTGAAGCTTTCTTT	CATARQGLNTEAFF